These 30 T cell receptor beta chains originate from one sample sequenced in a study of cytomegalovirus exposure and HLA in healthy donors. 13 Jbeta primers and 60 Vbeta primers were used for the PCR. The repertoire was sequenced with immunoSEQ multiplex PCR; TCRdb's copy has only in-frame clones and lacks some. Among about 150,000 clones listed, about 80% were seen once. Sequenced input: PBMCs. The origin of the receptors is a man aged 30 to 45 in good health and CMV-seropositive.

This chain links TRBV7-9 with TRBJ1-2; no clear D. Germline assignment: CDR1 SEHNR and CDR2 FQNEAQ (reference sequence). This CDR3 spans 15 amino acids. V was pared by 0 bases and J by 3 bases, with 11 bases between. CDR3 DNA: TGTGCCAGCAGCTTAGCGCCCCTCCCGGACTATGGCTACACCTTC. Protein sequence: CASSLAPLPDYGYTF.

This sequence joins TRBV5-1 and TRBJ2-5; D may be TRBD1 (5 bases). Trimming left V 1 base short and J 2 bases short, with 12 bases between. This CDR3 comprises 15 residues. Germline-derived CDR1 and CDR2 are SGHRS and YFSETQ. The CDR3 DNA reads TGCGCCAGCAGCTTGATTGGGGCAGCTCAAGAGACCCAGTACTTC. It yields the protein CASSLIGAAQETQYF.

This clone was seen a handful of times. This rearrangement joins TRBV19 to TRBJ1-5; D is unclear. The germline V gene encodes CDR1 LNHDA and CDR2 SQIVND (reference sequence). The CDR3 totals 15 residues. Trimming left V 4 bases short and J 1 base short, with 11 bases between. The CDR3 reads CASSRPRESNQPQHF. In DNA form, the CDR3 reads TGTGCCAGTAGTAGACCCCGGGAGAGCAATCAGCCCCAGCATTTT.

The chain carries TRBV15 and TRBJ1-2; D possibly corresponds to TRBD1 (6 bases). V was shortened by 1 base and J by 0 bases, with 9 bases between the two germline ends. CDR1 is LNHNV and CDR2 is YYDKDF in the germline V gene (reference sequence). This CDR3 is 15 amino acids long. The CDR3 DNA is TGTGCCACCAGCAGAGGGGCAGGGGCTAACTATGGCTACACCTTC. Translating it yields CATSRGAGANYGYTF.

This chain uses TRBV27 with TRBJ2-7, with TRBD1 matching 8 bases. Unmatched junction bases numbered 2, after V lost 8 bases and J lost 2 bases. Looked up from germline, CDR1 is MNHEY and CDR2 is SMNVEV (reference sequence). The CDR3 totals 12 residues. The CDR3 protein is CASRDRPYEQYF. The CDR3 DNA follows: TGTGCCAGCCGGGACAGGCCCTACGAGCAGTACTTC.

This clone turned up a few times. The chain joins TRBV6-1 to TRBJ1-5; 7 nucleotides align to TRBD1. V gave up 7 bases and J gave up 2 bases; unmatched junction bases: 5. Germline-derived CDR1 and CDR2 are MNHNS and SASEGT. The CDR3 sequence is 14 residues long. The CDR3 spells CASNPDRGNQPQHF. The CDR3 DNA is TGTGCCAGCAACCCAGACAGGGGCAATCAGCCCCAGCATTTT.

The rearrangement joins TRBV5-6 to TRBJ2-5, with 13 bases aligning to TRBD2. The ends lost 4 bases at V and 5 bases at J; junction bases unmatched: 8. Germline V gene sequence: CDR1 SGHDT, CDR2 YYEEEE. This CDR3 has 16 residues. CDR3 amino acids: CASSKRTSGSRETQYF. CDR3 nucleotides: TGTGCCAGCAGCAAACGGACTAGCGGGAGTAGGGAGACCCAGTACTTC.

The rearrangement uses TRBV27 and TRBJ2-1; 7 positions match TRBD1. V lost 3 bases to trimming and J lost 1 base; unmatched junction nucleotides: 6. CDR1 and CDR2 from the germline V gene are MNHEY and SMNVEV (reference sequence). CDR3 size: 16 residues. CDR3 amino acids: CASSFQRGRSYNEQFF. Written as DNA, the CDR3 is TGTGCCAGCAGTTTTCAGAGGGGGCGGTCCTACAATGAGCAGTTCTTC.

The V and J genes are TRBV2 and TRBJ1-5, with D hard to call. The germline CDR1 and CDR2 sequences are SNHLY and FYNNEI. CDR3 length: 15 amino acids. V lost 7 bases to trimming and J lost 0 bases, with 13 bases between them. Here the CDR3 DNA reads TGTGCCAGCACCCCTACGTCTTTTAGCAATCAGCCCCAGCATTTT. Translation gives CASTPTSFSNQPQHF.

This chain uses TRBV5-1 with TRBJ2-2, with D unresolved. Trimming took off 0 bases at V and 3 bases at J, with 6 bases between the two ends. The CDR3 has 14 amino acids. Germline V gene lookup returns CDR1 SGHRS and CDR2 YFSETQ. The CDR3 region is CASSLAEYTGELFF. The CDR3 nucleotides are TGCGCCAGCAGCTTGGCAGAATACACCGGGGAGCTGTTTTTT. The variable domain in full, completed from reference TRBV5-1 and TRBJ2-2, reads KAGVTQTPRYLIKTRGQQVTLSCSPISGHRSVSWYQQTPGQGLQFLFEYFSETQRNKGNFPGRFSGRQFSNSRSEMNVSTLELGDSALYLCASSLAEYTGELFFGEGSRLTVL.

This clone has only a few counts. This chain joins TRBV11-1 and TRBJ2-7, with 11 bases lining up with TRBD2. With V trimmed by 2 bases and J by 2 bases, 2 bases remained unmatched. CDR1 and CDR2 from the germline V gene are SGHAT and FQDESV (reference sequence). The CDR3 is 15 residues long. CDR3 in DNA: TGTGCCAGCAGCTTACCGACTAGCGGGACCTACGAGCAGTACTTC. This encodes CASSLPTSGTYEQYF.

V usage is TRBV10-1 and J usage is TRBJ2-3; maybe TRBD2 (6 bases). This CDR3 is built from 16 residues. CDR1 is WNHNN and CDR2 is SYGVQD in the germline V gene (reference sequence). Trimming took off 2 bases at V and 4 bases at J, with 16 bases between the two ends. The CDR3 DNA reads TGCGCCAGCAGTGAGCCGGGACTCTTGAGCCCAGATACGCAGTATTTT. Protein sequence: CASSEPGLLSPDTQYF.

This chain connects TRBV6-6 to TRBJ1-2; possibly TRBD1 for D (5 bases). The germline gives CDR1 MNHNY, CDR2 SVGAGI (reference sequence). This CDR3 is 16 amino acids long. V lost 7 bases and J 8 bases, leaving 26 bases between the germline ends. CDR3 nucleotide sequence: TGTGCCAGCACCCTTGGGGGGGTCCCCATCGTGGGGGGCTACACCTTC. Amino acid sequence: CASTLGGVPIVGGYTF.

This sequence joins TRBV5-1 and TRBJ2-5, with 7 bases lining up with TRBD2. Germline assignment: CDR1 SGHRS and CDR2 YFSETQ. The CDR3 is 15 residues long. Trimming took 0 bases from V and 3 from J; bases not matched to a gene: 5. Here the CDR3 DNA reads TGCGCCAGCAGCTTGGCCGGGGGGTTCGAAGAGACCCAGTACTTC. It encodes CASSLAGGFEETQYF.

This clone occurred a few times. In DNA, the CDR3 is TGTGCCAGCAGTTCAGACTACTCTACCTACAATGAGCAGTTCTTC. The encoded protein is CASSSDYSTYNEQFF. The chain joins TRBV27 to TRBJ2-1; possibly TRBD2 for D (5 bases). V was trimmed by 4 bases and J by 2 bases, leaving 12 bases between them. CDR1 is MNHEY and CDR2 is SMNVEV in the germline V gene (reference sequence). This CDR3 is built from 15 residues.

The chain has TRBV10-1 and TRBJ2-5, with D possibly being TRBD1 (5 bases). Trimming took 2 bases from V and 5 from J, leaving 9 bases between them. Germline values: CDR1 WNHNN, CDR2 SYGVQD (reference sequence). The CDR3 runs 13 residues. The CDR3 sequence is CASSETGVETQYF. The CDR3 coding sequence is TGCGCCAGCAGTGAGACAGGCGTCGAGACCCAGTACTTC.

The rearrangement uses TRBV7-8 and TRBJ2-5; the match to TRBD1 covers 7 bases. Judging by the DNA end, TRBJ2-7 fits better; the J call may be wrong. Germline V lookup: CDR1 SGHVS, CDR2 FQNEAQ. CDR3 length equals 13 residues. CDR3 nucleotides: TGTGCCAGCGCACAGGGGAAGGGGTACGAGCAGTACTTC. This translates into CASAQGKGYEQYF.

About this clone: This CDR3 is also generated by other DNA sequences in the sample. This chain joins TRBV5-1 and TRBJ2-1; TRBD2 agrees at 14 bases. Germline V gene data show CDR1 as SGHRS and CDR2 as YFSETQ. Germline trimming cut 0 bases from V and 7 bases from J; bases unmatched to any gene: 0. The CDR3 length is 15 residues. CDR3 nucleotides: TGCGCCAGCAGCTTGGGACTAGCGGGAGGGAATGAGCAGTTCTTC. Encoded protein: CASSLGLAGGNEQFF.

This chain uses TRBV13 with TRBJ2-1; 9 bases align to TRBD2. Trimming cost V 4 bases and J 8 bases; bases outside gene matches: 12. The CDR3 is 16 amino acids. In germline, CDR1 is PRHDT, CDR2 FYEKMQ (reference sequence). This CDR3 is CASSSMRTSVVDEQFF. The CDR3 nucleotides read TGTGCCAGCAGCTCCATGCGGACTAGCGTTGTCGATGAGCAGTTCTTC.

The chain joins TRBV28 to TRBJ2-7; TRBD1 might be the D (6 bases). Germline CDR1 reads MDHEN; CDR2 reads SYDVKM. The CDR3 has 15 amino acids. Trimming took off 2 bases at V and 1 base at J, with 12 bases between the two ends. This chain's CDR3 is CASSLQGSLSYEQYF. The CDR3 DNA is TGTGCCAGCAGTTTACAGGGGAGTCTGTCCTACGAGCAGTACTTC.

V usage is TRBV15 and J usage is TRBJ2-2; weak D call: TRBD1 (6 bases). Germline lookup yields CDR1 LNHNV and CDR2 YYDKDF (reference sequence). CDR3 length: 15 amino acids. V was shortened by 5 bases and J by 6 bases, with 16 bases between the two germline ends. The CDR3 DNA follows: TGTGCCACCAGCTCCCGGACAGTTGGCGCCGGGGAGCTGTTTTTT. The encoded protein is CATSSRTVGAGELFF.

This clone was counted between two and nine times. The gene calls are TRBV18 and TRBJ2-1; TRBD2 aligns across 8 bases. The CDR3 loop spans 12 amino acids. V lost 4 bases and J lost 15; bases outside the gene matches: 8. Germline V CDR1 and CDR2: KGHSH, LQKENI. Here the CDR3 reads CASSLQRENSFF. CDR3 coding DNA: TGTGCCAGCTCACTTCAGCGGGAGAATTCGTTCTTC.

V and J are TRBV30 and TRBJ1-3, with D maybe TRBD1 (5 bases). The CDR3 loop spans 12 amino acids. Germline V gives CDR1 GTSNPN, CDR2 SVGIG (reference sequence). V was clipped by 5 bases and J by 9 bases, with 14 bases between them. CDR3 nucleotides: TGTGCCTGGGGGGCAGGGTTGGGCACCATATATTTT. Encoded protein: CAWGAGLGTIYF.

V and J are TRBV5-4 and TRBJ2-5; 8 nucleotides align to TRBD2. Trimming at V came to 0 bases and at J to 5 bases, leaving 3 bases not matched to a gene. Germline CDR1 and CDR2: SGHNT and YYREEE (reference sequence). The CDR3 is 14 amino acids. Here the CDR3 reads CASSLGLATETQYF. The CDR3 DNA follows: TGTGCCAGCAGCTTGGGACTAGCGACGGAGACCCAGTACTTC.

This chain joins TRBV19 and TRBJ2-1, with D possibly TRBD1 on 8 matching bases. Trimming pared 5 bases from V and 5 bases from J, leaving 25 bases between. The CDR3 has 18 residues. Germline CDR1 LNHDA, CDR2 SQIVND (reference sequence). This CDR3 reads CASSPRTGLAAINNEQFF. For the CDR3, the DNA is TGTGCCAGTAGTCCTCGGACAGGGCTAGCGGCGATCAACAATGAGCAGTTCTTC.

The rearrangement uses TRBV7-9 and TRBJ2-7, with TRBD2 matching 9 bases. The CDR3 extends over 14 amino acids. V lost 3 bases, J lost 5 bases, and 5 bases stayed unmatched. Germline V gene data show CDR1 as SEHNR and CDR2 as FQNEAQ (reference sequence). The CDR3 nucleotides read TGTGCCAGCAGCTTGCTAGCGGGAAGAAACGAGCAGTACTTC. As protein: CASSLLAGRNEQYF.

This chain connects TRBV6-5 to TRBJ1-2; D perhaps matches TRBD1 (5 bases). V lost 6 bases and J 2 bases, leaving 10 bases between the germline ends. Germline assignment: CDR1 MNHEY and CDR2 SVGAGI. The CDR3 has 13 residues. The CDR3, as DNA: TGTGCCAGCAGGCCGACAGTCAACTATGGCTACACCTTC. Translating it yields CASRPTVNYGYTF.

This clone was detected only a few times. The CDR3 sequence: CASSVDSRQETQYF. CDR3 bases: TGTGCCAGCAGCGTAGATTCCCGCCAAGAGACCCAGTACTTC. The chain uses TRBV9 and TRBJ2-5; no reliable D call. Germline V gene data show CDR1 as SGDLS and CDR2 as YYNGEE. V was shortened by 0 bases and J by 1 base, with 7 bases between the two germline ends. This CDR3 comprises 14 residues.

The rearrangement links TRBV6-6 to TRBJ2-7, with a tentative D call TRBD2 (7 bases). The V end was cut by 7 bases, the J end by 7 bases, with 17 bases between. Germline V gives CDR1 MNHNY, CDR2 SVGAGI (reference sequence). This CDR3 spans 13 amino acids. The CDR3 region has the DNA TGTGCCAGCACCCAGGTGGGGGGGCGGGAGCAGTACTTC. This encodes CASTQVGGREQYF.

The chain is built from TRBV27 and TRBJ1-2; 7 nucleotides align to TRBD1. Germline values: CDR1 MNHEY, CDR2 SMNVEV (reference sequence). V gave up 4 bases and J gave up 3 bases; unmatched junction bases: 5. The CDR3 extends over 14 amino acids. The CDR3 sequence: CASSSLDRDYGYTF. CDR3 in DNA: TGTGCCAGCAGTTCCTTAGACAGGGACTATGGCTACACCTTC.